Presented here are 18 T cell receptor beta chains from one specimen sequenced in a study of T cells in Graves' hyperthyroidism and ophthalmopathy (dated by TCRdb to the late 2010s). Library construction relied on multiplex PCR. Sequencing took place on an Illumina HiSeq 2000. TCR beta CDR3 regions were amplified from RNA transcripts. The first round of RT-PCR for the TCR CDR3 was performed with the HTBI primer set and the Qiagen OneStep RT-PCR kit. TCRdb redid the processing of the public reads, applying fastp at Q25 and MiXCR, and retained in-frame beta chains. Rows matching on CDR3 protein sequence are summarized as one entry with the most common DNA and genes. The sample table contains hundreds of thousands of distinct CDR3 sequences; only one count was recorded for over 12% of them. Less than 15% of the sample belongs to the ten largest clones. What was sequenced was blood. These receptor sequences come from a man aged 18 to 30 with Graves' ophthalmopathy.

This clonotype was picked up many times. The V call is TRBV3-1, the J call TRBJ2-1, with 7 bases aligning to TRBD2. Germline trimming cut 4 bases from V and 9 bases from J; bases unmatched to any gene: 3. The CDR3 has 12 residues. CDR1 is LGHDT, CDR2 YNNKEL, per germline (reference sequence). CDR3 DNA sequence: TGTGCCAGCAGCCCCAGCGGGGCTGAGCAGTTCTTC. It yields the protein CASSPSGAEQFF.

This clonotype occurred many times. The chain employs TRBV11-3 and TRBJ2-2, with 10 bases matching TRBD2. V was clipped by 5 bases and J by 2 bases; unmatched bases: 8. Germline CDR1 reads SGHNT; CDR2 reads YENEEA. The CDR3 length is 17 residues. CDR3 amino acids: CASSQPAGGANTGELFF. CDR3 nucleotides: TGTGCCAGCAGCCAACCAGCGGGGGGGGCTAACACCGGGGAGCTGTTTTTT.

This clonotype has at least ten counts. The rearrangement uses TRBV27 and TRBJ2-3, with D maybe TRBD1 (6 bases). The CDR3 spans 15 residues. Germline CDR1 reads MNHEY; CDR2 reads SMNVEV (reference sequence). Trimming took 7 bases from V and 4 from J, leaving 18 bases between them. The CDR3 region has the DNA TGTGCCAGCATGCCATCACAGGGATTTGCAGATACGCAGTATTTT. This sequence encodes CASMPSQGFADTQYF.

The chain employs TRBV7-9 and TRBJ2-5; 11 bases fit TRBD1. The CDR3 covers 19 residues. Germline values: CDR1 SEHNR, CDR2 FQNEAQ (reference sequence). With V trimmed by 5 bases and J by 5 bases, 19 bases remained unmatched. For the CDR3, the DNA is TGTGCCAGCAGCCGGCTCACATCCGGGACAGGGGGGTGGGCTGAGACCCAGTACTTC. Amino acids: CASSRLTSGTGGWAETQYF. The variable domain in full, completed from reference TRBV7-9 and TRBJ2-5, reads DTGVSQNPRHKITKRGQNVTFRCDPISEHNRLYWYRQTLGQGPEFLTYFQNEAQLEKSRLLSDRFSAERPKGSFSTLEIQRTEQGDSAMYLCASSRLTSGTGGWAETQYFGPGTRLLVL.

Notes on this clonotype: One end of the junction does not line up with germline, which may come from a read error. The CDR3 is CASSQSKALWPEHF. The CDR3 nucleotides read TGTGCCAGCAGCCAATCGAAGGCACTTTGGCCTGAGCACTTC. V usage is TRBV16 and J usage is TRBJ2-5; D remains unclear. Germline lookup yields CDR1 KGHSY and CDR2 FQNENV. CDR3 length equals 14 residues.

This clonotype was found many times. CDR3 in DNA: TGTGCCAGCAGTTCCGGGACTAGCGGGAAAGAGACCCAGTACTTC. Amino acids: CASSSGTSGKETQYF. V is TRBV11-2 and J is TRBJ2-5; 13 positions agree with TRBD2. The CDR3 is made up of 15 amino acids. Per the germline V gene, CDR1 is SGHAT and CDR2 is FQNNGV. The V gene end was trimmed by 6 bases and the J gene end by 3 bases; junction bases not matched to a gene: 4.

This clonotype came up many times. The chain links TRBV6-1 to TRBJ2-7, with 10 bases fitting TRBD1. The CDR3 covers 14 residues. Germline values: CDR1 MNHNS, CDR2 SASEGT. The V and J ends lost 5 bases and 9 bases, in that order; junction bases with no gene match: 10. CDR3 nucleotide sequence: TGTGCCAGCAGTCCTAGACAGGGGGCGTTCTCGCAGTACTTC. Translated: CASSPRQGAFSQYF.

The chain recombines TRBV24-1 with TRBJ2-3, with 10 bases that match TRBD2. CDR3 size: 17 residues. Germline V CDR1 and CDR2: KGHDR, SFDVKD. With V trimmed by 4 bases and J by 1 base, 7 bases remained unmatched. The CDR3, as DNA: TGTGCCACCAGTGAAACAAAGCGGGGGGGCGGCACAGATACGCAGTATTTT. It encodes CATSETKRGGGTDTQYF.

There are many counts of this clonotype. The J gene is TRBJ2-7, the V gene TRBV12-3 or TRBV12-4; TRBD2 aligns across 13 bases. J was trimmed by 6 bases and V by 4 bases; bases with no gene match: 3. The CDR3 consists of 14 residues. The CDR3 region has the DNA TGTGCCAGCAGTTGGACTAGCGGGAGCCTCGAGCAGTACTTC. Translated: CASSWTSGSLEQYF.

The chain couples TRBV5-1 to TRBJ2-1; 13 bases fit TRBD2. J was trimmed by 15 bases and V by 5 bases; bases with no gene match: 11. The CDR3 is made up of 14 amino acids. The germline V gene encodes CDR1 SGHRS and CDR2 YFSETQ. This chain's CDR3 is CASRGRLAGGLGFF. The DNA of the CDR3 is TGCGCCAGCAGGGGGCGACTAGCGGGAGGACTCGGGTTCTTC.

Ten or more counts support this clonotype. The V and J genes are TRBV5-6 and TRBJ1-5; D not certain. Germline CDR1 SGHDT, CDR2 YYEEEE. The CDR3 runs to 15 residues. V shed 4 bases and J shed 2 bases, with 13 bases lying between them. CDR3 DNA: TGTGCCAGCAGCCACGGACCCGAGGGCAATCAGCCCCAGCATTTT. Protein: CASSHGPEGNQPQHF.

This chain links TRBV7-6 with TRBJ1-4; maybe TRBD1 (5 bases). Per the germline V gene, CDR1 is SGHVS and CDR2 is FNYEAQ. The V gene lost 3 bases and the J gene lost 6 bases, with 11 bases spanning the gap. The CDR3 has 14 residues. DNA for the CDR3: TGTGCCAGCAGCTTGGGGGGGTTGTATGAAAAACTGTTTTTT. Amino acid sequence: CASSLGGLYEKLFF.

This clonotype was counted at least ten times. The chain employs TRBV27 and TRBJ2-1; TRBD1 matches at 9 bases. This CDR3 spans 15 amino acids. Germline-derived CDR1 and CDR2 are MNHEY and SMNVEV (reference sequence). The J segment lost 6 bases and the V segment lost 0 bases, leaving 3 bases of the junction unmatched. CDR3 sequence (DNA): TGTGCCAGCAGTTTATCCCGGACAGGGGCCAATGAGCAGTTCTTC. Translating gives CASSLSRTGANEQFF.

The sample holds a few counts of this clonotype. The V call is TRBV20-1, the J call TRBJ2-7; the D gene is possibly TRBD2 (6 bases). The germline V gene has CDR1 DFQATT and CDR2 SNEGSKA (reference sequence). The CDR3 extends over 14 amino acids. V was pared by 6 bases and J by 0 bases, with 15 bases between. CDR3 sequence: CSAPGAGFSYEQYF. The CDR3 DNA reads TGCAGTGCGCCCGGGGCGGGATTCTCCTACGAGCAGTACTTC.

In its sample, this clonotype was seen many times. This sequence joins TRBV20-1 and TRBJ1-5; D gene ambiguous. This CDR3 spans 12 amino acids. V lost 3 bases, J lost 4 bases, and 7 bases lay in between. Per germline, CDR1 DFQATT and CDR2 SNEGSKA (reference sequence). CDR3 coding DNA: TGCAGTGCTAGTTCCGAAAATCAGCCCCAGCATTTT. Protein: CSASSENQPQHF.

At least ten counts were recorded for this clonotype. CDR3 amino acids: CSARDQGVGYNEQFF. CDR3 nucleotide sequence: TGCAGTGCTAGAGATCAGGGGGTGGGCTACAATGAGCAGTTCTTC. The J gene is TRBJ2-1, the V gene TRBV20-1; 7 bases align to TRBD1. The CDR3 is 15 amino acids. The ends lost 0 bases at V and 3 bases at J; junction bases unmatched: 5. CDR1 and CDR2 (germline): DFQATT, SNEGSKA (reference sequence).

This clonotype was counted many times. The V call is TRBV4-1, the J call TRBJ2-7; TRBD1 matches at 7 bases. Germline V gene lookup returns CDR1 MGHRA and CDR2 YSYEKL. CDR3 length: 15 amino acids. Trimming cost V 0 bases and J 2 bases; bases outside gene matches: 4. The CDR3 here is CASSQDGTEPYEQYF. The CDR3 DNA is TGCGCCAGCAGCCAAGACGGGACAGAACCCTACGAGCAGTACTTC.

This clonotype was observed a handful of times. The chain links TRBV18 to TRBJ1-2; D is possibly TRBD1 (5 bases). Trimming removed 0 bases at V and 4 bases at J, with 12 bases between. The CDR3 runs to 15 residues. CDR1 KGHSH and CDR2 LQKENI come from the germline V gene. The CDR3 protein is CASSPPRGGGYGYTF. CDR3 nucleotides: TGTGCCAGCTCACCACCAAGGGGTGGGGGCTATGGCTACACCTTC.